Listed below are T cell receptor beta chains from one sample, sequenced in a study of cytomegalovirus exposure and HLA in healthy donors. TCRdb keeps only in-frame clones here, not all; method: immunoSEQ multiplex PCR. In the table there are about 100,000 clones, about four fifths of which are singletons. Sequenced input: PBMCs. The receptors come from a middle-aged woman in good health and CMV-seronegative. CDR3s leave out the opening cysteine and the closing phenylalanine or tryptophan. Size tells how often a clone was seen (once, few, many) or the class of an expanded clone, and some rows leave it out.

TRBV28,TRBJ2-3,NA,ASSSLAGEATDTQY
TRBV5-6,TRBJ1-1,NA,ASSGTVNTEAF
TRBV11-1,TRBJ2-2,NA,ASSPSGYFTGELF
TRBV28,TRBJ2-7,NA,ASSAHGNEQY
TRBV12-1,TRBJ2-7,NA,ASSFWQTYEQY
TRBV2,TRBJ2-5,once,ASRRGGATKETQY
TRBV9,TRBJ2-7,NA,ASSGGQAHYEQY
TRBV5-8,TRBJ2-7,NA,ASSLSVYEQY
TRBV6-6,TRBJ1-4,NA,ASSSGGGQANEKLF
TRBV11-2,TRBJ2-7,NA,ASSPLRGRGPTYEQY